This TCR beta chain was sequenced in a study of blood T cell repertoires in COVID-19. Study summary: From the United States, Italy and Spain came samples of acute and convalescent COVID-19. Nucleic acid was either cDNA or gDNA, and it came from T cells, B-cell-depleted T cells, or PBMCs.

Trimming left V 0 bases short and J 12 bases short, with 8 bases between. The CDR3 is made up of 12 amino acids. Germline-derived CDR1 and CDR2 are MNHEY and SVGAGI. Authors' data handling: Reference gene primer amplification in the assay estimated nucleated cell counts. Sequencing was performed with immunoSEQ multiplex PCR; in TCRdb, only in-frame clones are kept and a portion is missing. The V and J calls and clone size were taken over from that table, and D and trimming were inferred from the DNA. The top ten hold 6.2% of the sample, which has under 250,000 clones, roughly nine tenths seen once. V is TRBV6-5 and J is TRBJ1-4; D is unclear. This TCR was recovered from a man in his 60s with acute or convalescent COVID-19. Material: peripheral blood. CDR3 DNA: TGTGCCAGCAGTTACTCGGGGAGGGAACTGTTTTTT. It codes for CASSYSGRELFF.